Detailed here is one T cell receptor (beta chain). The entry originates in a study of blood T cell repertoires in COVID-19. Turning to the study itself: Donors in the United States, Italy and Spain gave samples during acute or convalescent COVID-19. T cells, B-cell-depleted T cells, or PBMCs supplied cDNA or gDNA.

Per germline, CDR1 SQVTM and CDR2 ANQGSEA. V lost 7 bases and J 6 bases, leaving 13 bases between the germline ends. The CDR3 totals 12 residues. Measured with immunoSEQ multiplex PCR; TCRdb has only the in-frame clones, and not every one. The sample yields around 310,000 clones, 75% to 90% seen once. The chain uses TRBV29-1 and TRBJ2-1; D not resolved. The receptor was isolated from a woman aged 60 to 75 with acute or convalescent COVID-19. The sample consisted of peripheral blood. CDR3 residues: CSAVRGPNEQFF. CDR3 in DNA: TGCAGCGCCGTCCGCGGCCCCAATGAGCAGTTCTTC.